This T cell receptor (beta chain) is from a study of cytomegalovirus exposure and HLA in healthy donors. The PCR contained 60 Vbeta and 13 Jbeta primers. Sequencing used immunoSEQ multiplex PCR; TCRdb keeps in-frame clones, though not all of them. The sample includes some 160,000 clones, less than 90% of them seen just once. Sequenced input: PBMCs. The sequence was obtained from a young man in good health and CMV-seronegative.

CDR3 sequence: CASSWQKRGYEQYF. The CDR3 DNA reads TGTGCCAGCAGTTGGCAGAAACGCGGATACGAGCAGTACTTC. V and J are TRBV27 and TRBJ2-7; D remains unclear. Trimming took 4 bases from V and 4 from J, leaving 14 bases between them. The length of the CDR3 is 14 residues. Germline CDR1 is MNHEY and CDR2 is SMNVEV (reference sequence).